These 13 T cell receptor beta chains originate from one sample sequenced in a study of patients and donors after allogeneic stem cell transplantation. TCRdb redid the calling of the RT-PCR reads with MiXCR, one entry per CDR3 protein. The sample carries around 10,000 distinct CDR3 sequences, roughly a fifth recorded once. The sample consisted of blood, either unsorted or a sorted T cell fraction (not recorded which). The receptors here all came from a human donor who was either an allogeneic HSCT recipient or a stem cell or donor lymphocyte infusion donor (not recorded which). It is not recorded whose cells these are; they may come from a transplant donor.

This clonotype has ten or more counts. The genes are TRBV5-1 and TRBJ1-1; TRBD1 is a possible D gene (6 bases). Looked up from germline, CDR1 is SGHRS and CDR2 is YFSETQ. The CDR3 runs to 14 residues. Trimming cost V 4 bases and J 6 bases, with 16 bases left between them. CDR3 sequence (DNA): TGCGCCAGCAGCCCAGCCCAGGGGCCCTCTGAAGCTTTCTTT. It translates to CASSPAQGPSEAFF.

The rearrangement uses TRBV11-2 and TRBJ2-5; D uncertain. CDR1 and CDR2 (germline): SGHAT, FQNNGV. Between the trimmed V and J ends, which lost 3 bases and 0 bases, there was a span of 8 bases. The CDR3 is 14 amino acids. CDR3 loop: CASSFRRNQETQYF. The CDR3 DNA is TGTGCCAGCAGCTTCCGACGGAACCAAGAGACCCAGTACTTC.

In its sample, this clonotype was seen many times. This chain connects TRBV6-5 to TRBJ1-1, with D perhaps matching TRBD1 (6 bases). CDR3 length: 14 amino acids. Germline assignment: CDR1 MNHEY and CDR2 SVGAGI. V was clipped by 5 bases and J by 4 bases, with 14 bases between them. CDR3: CASSGTPSATEAFF. CDR3 bases: TGTGCCAGCAGTGGGACACCGAGTGCCACTGAAGCTTTCTTT.

V usage is TRBV3-1 and J usage is TRBJ2-1; D is unresolved. The germline V gene has CDR1 LGHDT and CDR2 YNNKEL (reference sequence). The CDR3 is made up of 12 amino acids. V was trimmed by 1 base and J by 7 bases, leaving 5 bases between them. The DNA of the CDR3 is TGTGCCAGCAGCCAAGGTGCGAATGAGCAGTTCTTC. Protein: CASSQGANEQFF.

In this sample, this clonotype turned up a few times. V and J are TRBV10-3 and TRBJ1-3; D gene uncertain. V lost 6 bases to trimming and J lost 5 bases, with 8 bases between them. The germline V gene has CDR1 ENHRY and CDR2 SYGVKD. The CDR3 is 12 residues long. The CDR3 region is CAISTQRNTIYF. CDR3 nucleotides: TGTGCCATCAGCACACAGCGAAACACCATATATTTT.

This chain joins TRBV21-1 and TRBJ2-7. TRBV21-1 constitutes a pseudogene. The CDR3 consists of 15 residues. This CDR3 is CASSSQTGTDYEQYF. CDR3 bases: TGTGCCAGCAGCTCCCAAACCGGTACGGATTACGAGCAGTACTTC.

The chain combines TRBV27 with TRBJ2-5; D could derive from TRBD1 or TRBD2 (5 bases each). Trimming pared 6 bases from V and 2 bases from J, leaving 16 bases between. CDR3 size: 15 residues. The germline V gene encodes CDR1 MNHEY and CDR2 SMNVEV (reference sequence). CDR3 DNA sequence: TGTGCCAGCAGATGGGACCCATCTGAACAAGAGACCCAGTACTTC. It encodes CASRWDPSEQETQYF.

This clonotype was picked up many times. The rearrangement joins TRBV5-1 to TRBJ2-5; D is unclear. CDR3 size: 14 residues. Germline V gene sequence: CDR1 SGHRS, CDR2 YFSETQ. V dropped 4 bases and J dropped 0 bases, with 10 bases sitting between them. The CDR3 nucleotides are TGCGCCAGCAGCACCGGACGGGACCAAGAGACCCAGTACTTC. This codes for CASSTGRDQETQYF.

The chain employs TRBV20-1 and TRBJ2-1, with D hard to call. The germline V and J ends were trimmed by 3 bases and 10 bases, with 4 bases remaining between them. Germline V gives CDR1 DFQATT, CDR2 SNEGSKA (reference sequence). This CDR3 is 9 amino acids long. In nucleotides, the CDR3 is TGCAGTGCTAGCAACGAGCAGTTCTTC. Encoded protein: CSASNEQFF.

The table lists this clonotype with a few counts. The gene calls are TRBV9 and TRBJ2-3; 12 nucleotides agree with TRBD2. This CDR3 region has 18 residues. The V gene's germline CDR1 is SGDLS and CDR2 YYNGEE. V was pared by 4 bases and J by 1 base, with 10 bases of the junction left unmatched. The CDR3 spells CASSPRASGGARTDTQYF. In nucleotides, the CDR3 is TGTGCCAGCAGCCCCCGCGCTAGCGGGGGGGCCCGCACAGATACGCAGTATTTT.

Many counts were recorded for this clonotype. The chain links TRBV12-3 or TRBV12-4 to TRBJ1-2; no clear D gene. This CDR3 has 13 residues. V dropped 0 bases and J dropped 8 bases, with 10 bases sitting between them. The CDR3 spells CASSLARVSGYTF. CDR3 nucleotide sequence: TGTGCCAGCAGTTTAGCGAGGGTAAGCGGCTACACCTTC.

This clonotype rates as medium-sized. The V gene is TRBV12-3 or TRBV12-4, the J gene TRBJ2-4, with 7 bases matching TRBD1. The CDR3 runs to 15 residues. V shed 1 base, J shed 6 bases, and the junction held 6 bases outside the gene matches. In DNA, the CDR3 is TGTGCCAGCAGTTTAGATCGGACAGGTCTAAACATTCAGTACTTC. Protein sequence: CASSLDRTGLNIQYF.

The rearrangement joins TRBV20-1 to TRBJ1-5; no definite D call. The V gene's germline CDR1 is DFQATT and CDR2 SNEGSKA (reference sequence). Trimming stripped 5 bases from V and 3 bases from J, with 11 bases between. The CDR3 spans 13 residues. In DNA form, the CDR3 reads TGCAGTGCTCCCGGGAGTAACAATCAGCCCCAGCATTTT. This gives the protein CSAPGSNNQPQHF.